The 16 T cell receptor beta chains listed next were all sequenced from one sample in a study of neurological immune-mediated disorders. Noted time point: longitudinal time-point 2. TCRdb re-called the 5' RACE reads through MiXCR, storing one row per CDR3 protein. The data contain approximately 82,000 distinct CDR3 sequences, about 12% of them seen just once; the ten biggest clones take up 5%. The source material was PBMCs. All receptors derive from a female donor with HTLV-1-associated myelopathy (HAM/TSP).

In regard to this clonotype: A single base separates this from a much larger clone, so it may be a read error. Since no conserved phenylalanine or tryptophan closes the CDR3, a read error is the likely cause. This chain links TRBV20-1 with TRBJ1-1; D is uncertain. The CDR3 length is 11 residues. Trimming left V 4 bases short and J 1 base short, with 4 bases between. Per germline, CDR1 DFQATT and CDR2 SNEGSKA (reference sequence). CDR3 region: CSANKNTEAFL. The CDR3 DNA is TGCAGTGCTAATAAGAACACTGAAGCTTTCCTT.

This clonotype was detected ten times or more. The V gene is TRBV27, the J gene TRBJ2-5; TRBD1 aligns across 12 bases. The V segment lost 5 bases and the J segment 5 bases; nucleotides outside the gene matches: 6. The germline V gene encodes CDR1 MNHEY and CDR2 SMNVEV (reference sequence). The CDR3 totals 15 residues. The CDR3 loop reads CASSPGDRGLETQYF. The CDR3 DNA reads TGTGCCAGCAGTCCAGGGGACAGGGGGCTTGAGACCCAGTACTTC.

With respect to this clonotype: Sequence at one end of the junction differs from germline and may be a read error. V is TRBV5-1 and J is TRBJ2-2; D may correspond to TRBD1 or TRBD2 (5 bases each). The CDR3 has 15 amino acids. Germline CDR1 reads SGHRS; CDR2 reads YFSETQ. The CDR3 sequence: CASSQGPPNTRELSF. Written as DNA, the CDR3 is TGCGCCTCCTCTCAGGGACCACCGAACACCAGGGAGCTGTCTTTT.

This clonotype was seen ten or more times. The genes are TRBV20-1 and TRBJ2-7, with 8 bases that match TRBD1. The CDR3 has 15 amino acids. Per germline, CDR1 DFQATT and CDR2 SNEGSKA (reference sequence). J lost 5 bases, V lost 3 bases, and 12 bases had no gene match. Here the CDR3 reads CSASDPTGGGDEQYF. CDR3 nucleotides: TGCAGTGCTAGTGACCCTACAGGGGGTGGCGACGAGCAGTACTTC.

At least ten counts were recorded for this clonotype. The gene calls are TRBV10-3 and TRBJ2-3; D unclear. V lost 2 bases and J lost 4, with 4 bases in between. The CDR3 has 12 amino acids. Germline V gene lookup returns CDR1 ENHRY and CDR2 SYGVKD. The CDR3 sequence is CAISEPPDTQYF. The CDR3 nucleotides are TGTGCCATCAGTGAGCCCCCAGATACGCAGTATTTT.

This clonotype was recorded many times. This sequence joins TRBV12-3 or TRBV12-4 and TRBJ2-6, with D perhaps TRBD1 (5 bases). CDR3 size: 15 residues. The V and J ends lost 5 bases and 0 bases respectively, with 8 bases between them. The CDR3 DNA sequence: TGTGCCAGCAGTCACAGGCTCTCTGGGGCCAACGTCCTGACTTTC. It specifies CASSHRLSGANVLTF.

In this sample, this clonotype is medium-sized (0.01 to 0.1%). V gene TRBV4-1 combines with J gene TRBJ2-1; D gene uncertain. Germline CDR1 reads MGHRA; CDR2 reads YSYEKL. Trimming shortened V by 4 bases and J by 8 bases, and 9 bases separated the two germline ends. The CDR3 covers 12 residues. DNA of the CDR3: TGCGCCAGCAGCCGGGAAAGCGATGAGCAGTTCTTC. Its translation is CASSRESDEQFF.

Regarding this clonotype: No conserved phenylalanine or tryptophan is present at the end of the CDR3, so a read error is the likely explanation. This chain links TRBV20-1 with TRBJ2-5; D not resolved. Trimming removed 1 base at V and 5 bases at J, with 20 bases between. The germline gives CDR1 DFQATT, CDR2 SNEGSKA (reference sequence). The CDR3 is 16 amino acids. The CDR3: CSARVGRRLLEETQYV. The CDR3, as DNA: TGCAGTGCTAGAGTTGGTAGACGGTTATTGGAGGAGACCCAGTACGTC.

This clonotype was observed many times. The chain employs TRBV12-3 or TRBV12-4 and TRBJ2-3; no clear D gene. This CDR3 has 12 amino acids. V dropped 5 bases and J dropped 5 bases, with 8 bases sitting between them. The CDR3 spells CASSPLKDTQYF. The CDR3 DNA reads TGTGCCAGCAGTCCTCTTAAAGATACGCAGTATTTT.

This clonotype was seen many times. The chain has TRBV9 and TRBJ2-7; tentatively, D is TRBD1 (5 bases). CDR3 length: 15 residues. Germline loops: CDR1 SGDLS, CDR2 YYNGEE. The V end lost 2 bases, the J end lost 3 bases, and 15 bases lay between the germline ends. CDR3 sequence: CASSVSGAPNYEQYF. CDR3 coding DNA: TGTGCCAGCAGCGTGTCTGGGGCACCTAACTACGAGCAGTACTTC.

Note on this clonotype: This could be a read error, since a much larger clone is one nucleotide away. The gene calls are TRBV4-2 and TRBJ2-1, with no clear D. The CDR3 is 13 amino acids. From germline, CDR1 is LGHNA and CDR2 YNFKEQ. With 10 bases removed from V and 3 bases from J, the gap between germline ends came to 13 bases. The CDR3 here is CAIRPTIYNEQFF. CDR3 sequence (DNA): TGTGCCATCAGGCCTACAATCTACAATGAGCAGTTCTTC.

This clonotype was picked up many times. This CDR3 reads CASSLRQGELFF. CDR3 DNA: TGTGCCAGCAGTCTGAGACAGGGAGAGCTGTTTTTT. The gene calls are TRBV12-3 or TRBV12-4 and TRBJ1-4; TRBD1 agrees at 7 bases. The trim removed 5 bases at V and 14 bases at J, leaving 8 bases unmatched. The CDR3 is 12 residues long.

This clonotype was seen many times. V gene TRBV12-3 or TRBV12-4 combines with J gene TRBJ1-1; D call uncertain. The CDR3 consists of 14 residues. Trimming shortened V by 1 base and J by 7 bases, and 13 bases separated the two germline ends. The CDR3 DNA is TGTGCCAGCAGTTTAGGACACAGCGTTTATGAAGCTTTCTTT. Its translation is CASSLGHSVYEAFF.

Comment on this clonotype: A read error is possible here, since a much larger clone lies one base away. The chain links TRBV5-1 to TRBJ2-1, with TRBD1 as a possible D gene (5 bases). The CDR3 has 14 residues. Germline CDR1 is SGHRS and CDR2 is YFSETQ. V was cut by 4 bases and J by 10 bases, with 18 bases left in between. The CDR3 nucleotides are TGCGCCAGCAGCCCGGGCGTGTTGTGGGGCGAGCAGTTCTTC. It yields the protein CASSPGVLWGEQFF.

This clonotype was seen many times. This chain links TRBV7-8 with TRBJ2-3, with TRBD2 matching over 8 bases. Germline V gene sequence: CDR1 SGHVS, CDR2 FQNEAQ. Losses at the gene ends were 1 base for V and 2 bases for J; bases not matched to a gene: 14. The CDR3 totals 19 residues. The CDR3 nucleotides read TGTGCCAGCAGCTTAGTCCTGAGGCCAGCGGGGGCCCTCACAGATACGCAGTATTTT. Translating it yields CASSLVLRPAGALTDTQYF.

This clonotype was seen at least ten times. The V call is TRBV28, the J call TRBJ2-1; maybe TRBD1 (6 bases). The length of the CDR3 is 16 residues. Looked up from germline, CDR1 is MDHEN and CDR2 is SYDVKM. The V and J ends lost 6 bases and 5 bases respectively, with 20 bases between them. This chain's CDR3 is CASSPHQDSGHNEQFF. CDR3 DNA: TGTGCCAGCAGCCCTCATCAGGACAGTGGCCACAATGAGCAGTTCTTC.